The next 20 T cell receptor beta chains were all read from a single sample in a study of blood T cell repertoires in COVID-19 (dated by TCRdb to the early 2020s). The library was produced with the immunoSEQ multiplex PCR assay. TCRdb obtained this table from immuneACCESS and retained in-frame rearrangements with V and J assigned. These tables miss some clones; where compared with another copy, unresolved V genes account for less than half of the shortfall, and the remainder is unexplained. This sample lists 120,000 or so clones; 90% were detected once. The biggest ten clones account for 3.8% of the sample. The specimen was peripheral blood. These TCRs come from a woman aged 55-70 years with COVID-19, enrolled during active disease.

The chain has TRBV6-5 and TRBJ2-1, with a possible D match to TRBD1 (5 bases). CDR1 MNHEY and CDR2 SVGAGI come from the germline V gene. Trimming took off 0 bases at V and 9 bases at J, with 18 bases between the two ends. The CDR3 is 16 residues long. The DNA of the CDR3 is TGTGCCAGCAGTTACTCAAATCGAAACCCTAGGGGTGAGCAGTTCTTC. As protein: CASSYSNRNPRGEQFF.

This clone was recorded a few times. The chain recombines TRBV2 with TRBJ1-1; the D is unclear. CDR1 SNHLY and CDR2 FYNNEI come from the germline V gene. This CDR3 comprises 12 residues. V was pared by 7 bases and J by 5 bases, with 11 bases between. The chain's CDR3 is CASNVRRTEAFF. The DNA of the CDR3 is TGTGCCAGCAACGTGAGGCGAACTGAAGCTTTCTTT. The whole variable domain, filled in from reference TRBV2 and TRBJ1-1, reads EPEVTQTPSHQVTQMGQEVILRCVPISNHLYFYWYRQILGQKVEFLVSFYNNEISEKSEIFDDQFSVERPDGSNFTLKIRSTKLEDSAMYFCASNVRRTEAFFGQGTRLTVV.

The chain joins TRBV5-1 to TRBJ1-1, with TRBD1 matching 7 bases. Germline CDR1 reads SGHRS; CDR2 reads YFSETQ. The V gene end was trimmed by 4 bases and the J gene end by 2 bases; junction bases not matched to a gene: 8. CDR3 length: 15 residues. In nucleotides, the CDR3 is TGCGCCAGCAGCGTACAGGGGATGGGTAACACTGAAGCTTTCTTT. It specifies CASSVQGMGNTEAFF.

The V call is TRBV6-2 or TRBV6-3, the J call TRBJ1-1; 9 nucleotides align to TRBD1. CDR1 is MNHEY, CDR2 SVGEGT, per germline. The V and J ends lost 2 bases and 4 bases, in that order; junction bases with no gene match: 14. This CDR3 contains 18 residues. For the CDR3, the DNA is TGTGCCAGCAGTTACGTGTGGGACAGGGCTTTTAAGTTCACTGAAGCTTTCTTT. This gives the protein CASSYVWDRAFKFTEAFF.

The chain's CDR3 is CASSLGPPEETQYF. The CDR3 DNA is TGTGCCAGCAGCTTAGGGCCGCCTGAAGAGACCCAGTACTTC. The chain has TRBV7-9 and TRBJ2-5; D is unresolved. There are 14 residues in the CDR3. Germline V gene data show CDR1 as SEHNR and CDR2 as FQNEAQ (reference sequence). V was cut by 1 base and J by 3 bases, with 9 bases left in between.

The chain is built from TRBV4-1 and TRBJ2-7, with TRBD1 as a possible D gene (5 bases). The V end lost 4 bases, the J end lost 5 bases, and 15 bases lay between the germline ends. The germline gives CDR1 MGHRA, CDR2 YSYEKL. CDR3 length: 14 amino acids. CDR3 in amino acids: CASSPNGHSDEQYF. CDR3 nucleotides: TGCGCCAGCAGCCCTAATGGACATTCGGACGAGCAGTACTTC.

V is TRBV6-2 or TRBV6-3 and J is TRBJ1-1; D not certain. Germline-derived CDR1 and CDR2 are MNHEY and SVGEGT. V shed 6 bases and J shed 1 base, with 21 bases lying between them. The CDR3 is 17 residues long. Here the CDR3 reads CASSPRSAGPKNTEAFF. The CDR3, as DNA: TGTGCCAGCAGCCCTCGATCGGCAGGCCCTAAGAACACTGAAGCTTTCTTT.

V and J are TRBV6-5 and TRBJ1-2; 8 bases agree with TRBD1. The V and J ends lost 6 bases and 8 bases, in that order; junction bases with no gene match: 8. There are 13 residues in the CDR3. Germline V gene sequence: CDR1 MNHEY, CDR2 SVGAGI. CDR3 loop: CASSGDRGGGYTF. The CDR3 DNA reads as TGTGCCAGCAGCGGAGACAGGGGAGGAGGCTACACCTTC.

This clone was seen only once. V and J are TRBV18 and TRBJ1-1, with 8 bases identical to TRBD1. The CDR3 is 13 amino acids. V lost 4 bases, J lost 11 bases, and 9 bases stayed unmatched. The V gene's germline CDR1 is KGHSH and CDR2 LQKENI. The CDR3 loop is CASSLGQGARAFF. As DNA, the CDR3 is TGTGCCAGCTCACTGGGGCAGGGGGCGAGGGCTTTCTTT.

This clone was picked up one time. The CDR3 coding sequence is TGTGCCAGCAGTTTTGGACTCTCCTACGAGCAGTACTTC. Translated: CASSFGLSYEQYF. The V and J genes are TRBV6-2 or TRBV6-3 and TRBJ2-7; a possible D gene is TRBD2 (5 bases). The CDR3 is 13 amino acids. CDR1 is MNHEY, CDR2 SVGEGT, per germline. Trimming took off 4 bases at V and 0 bases at J, with 7 bases between the two ends.

This chain links TRBV4-3 with TRBJ1-1; 7 positions agree with TRBD1. Germline V gives CDR1 LGHNA, CDR2 YSLEER. The CDR3 covers 15 residues. The V segment lost 0 bases and the J segment 3 bases; nucleotides outside the gene matches: 4. The CDR3 protein is CASSQDRQGHTEAFF. The CDR3 coding sequence is TGCGCCAGCAGCCAAGATAGACAGGGCCACACTGAAGCTTTCTTT.

The rearrangement links TRBV7-9 to TRBJ2-5, with TRBD2 as a possible D gene (7 bases). Trimming removed 1 base at V and 5 bases at J, with 14 bases between. The CDR3 covers 15 residues. The V gene's germline CDR1 is SEHNR and CDR2 FQNEAQ (reference sequence). The CDR3 sequence is CASSLVRGAGETQYF. The DNA for the CDR3 is TGTGCCAGCAGCTTAGTACGGGGGGCTGGGGAGACCCAGTACTTC.

The V and J genes are TRBV3-1 (or the pseudogene TRBV3-2) and TRBJ1-3, with D possibly matching TRBD1 (6 bases). CDR1 is LGHDT, CDR2 YNNKEL, per germline (reference sequence). The CDR3 is 16 residues long. V gave up 4 bases and J gave up 0 bases, with 13 bases separating them. In nucleotides, the CDR3 is TGTGCCAGCAGCCGACGGACAGTGCTCTCTGGAAACACCATATATTTT. It codes for CASSRRTVLSGNTIYF.

The gene calls are TRBV19 and TRBJ2-3, with 7 bases identical to TRBD2. V gave up 2 bases and J gave up 0 bases; unmatched junction bases: 5. The CDR3 runs to 16 residues. Germline lookup yields CDR1 LNHDA and CDR2 SQIVND (reference sequence). For the CDR3, the DNA is TGTGCCAGTAGTATACGCGGGGGACCTAGCACAGATACGCAGTATTTT. Its translation: CASSIRGGPSTDTQYF.

This sequence joins TRBV11-3 and TRBJ2-7, with TRBD1 matching over 8 bases. The CDR3 runs 15 residues. Germline CDR1 reads SGHNT; CDR2 reads YENEEA. The V segment lost 1 base and the J segment 3 bases; nucleotides outside the gene matches: 5. The CDR3 region is CASSLGFGQGYEQYF. CDR3 in DNA: TGTGCCAGCAGCTTAGGTTTTGGACAGGGCTACGAGCAGTACTTC.

The V call is TRBV4-2, the J call TRBJ1-4; D call uncertain. Germline-derived CDR1 and CDR2 are LGHNA and YNFKEQ. There are 15 residues in the CDR3. The V end lost 1 base, the J end lost 5 bases, and 11 bases lay between the germline ends. In DNA, the CDR3 is TGTGCCAGCAGCCAAGGCGGCAGAGCCAATGAAAAACTGTTTTTT. Translated, it gives CASSQGGRANEKLFF.

The rearrangement links TRBV4-1 to TRBJ1-2; D is perhaps TRBD1 (6 bases). The CDR3 has 15 residues. Germline V gene data show CDR1 as MGHRA and CDR2 as YSYEKL. V lost 1 base and J lost 10, with 19 bases in between. DNA for the CDR3: TGCGCCAGCAGCCAAGGGCGGACAGTCATCGATGACTACACCTTC. Protein sequence: CASSQGRTVIDDYTF.

The chain employs TRBV6-5 and TRBJ2-2; TRBD1 matches at 11 bases. The CDR3 extends over 15 amino acids. V gave up 4 bases and J gave up 5 bases; unmatched junction bases: 3. Per germline, CDR1 MNHEY and CDR2 SVGAGI. The DNA of the CDR3 is TGTGCCAGCAGTTCCGGGACAGGGGGTACCGGGGAGCTGTTTTTT. It codes for CASSSGTGGTGELFF.

CDR3 protein: CASSQSTGQPNEKLFF. The CDR3 region has the DNA TGTGCCAGCAGCCAGTCTACGGGACAGCCTAATGAAAAACTGTTTTTT. The chain couples TRBV4-2 to TRBJ1-4; 7 bases are a match to TRBD1. J lost 3 bases, V lost 3 bases, and 7 bases had no gene match. This CDR3 is built from 16 residues. Per germline, CDR1 LGHNA and CDR2 YNFKEQ.

V gene TRBV7-9 combines with J gene TRBJ1-4; possible D gene TRBD1, 6 bases. Trimming pared 5 bases from V and 3 bases from J, leaving 10 bases between. The germline CDR1 and CDR2 sequences are SEHNR and FQNEAQ (reference sequence). This CDR3 spans 14 amino acids. The CDR3 nucleotides are TGTGCCAGCAGCCAGGGGATAGCTAATGAAAAACTGTTTTTT. It yields the protein CASSQGIANEKLFF.